The 24 T cell receptor beta chains listed next were all sequenced from one sample in a study of blood T cell repertoires in COVID-19 (dated by TCRdb to 2020 to 2022). The method behind the library was the immunoSEQ multiplex PCR assay. TCRdb retrieved this table from immuneACCESS and kept in-frame rearrangements only. Not all clones are present; in checked studies, unresolved V genes account for under half, and no reason is known for the remainder. This sample comprises about 220,000 clones, about 79% of them detected only once. Of the sample, approximately 2% falls within the top ten clones. Material: peripheral blood. The origin of the receptors is a man in his forties or fifties who had recovered from COVID-19.

Only one count was recorded for this clone. The chain has TRBV3-1 (or the pseudogene TRBV3-2) and TRBJ2-1; 8 bases map to TRBD2. Germline V gene data show CDR1 as LGHDT and CDR2 as YNNKEL (reference sequence). The length of the CDR3 is 18 residues. J lost 5 bases, V lost 4 bases, and 16 bases had no gene match. CDR3 sequence reads: CASSPYTGRGARHNEQFF. In nucleotides, the CDR3 is TGTGCCAGCAGCCCGTACACAGGGCGGGGGGCTCGGCACAATGAGCAGTTCTTC.

This rearrangement joins TRBV30 to TRBJ1-2; D remains unclear. Trimming stripped 1 base from V and 8 bases from J, with 11 bases between. This CDR3 is built from 12 residues. CDR1 is GTSNPN and CDR2 is SVGIG in the germline V gene (reference sequence). The CDR3 loop reads CAWSEAPMGYTF. DNA of the CDR3: TGTGCCTGGAGTGAAGCCCCTATGGGCTACACCTTC.

The chain employs TRBV15 and TRBJ2-2; unclear D gene. The CDR3 loop spans 13 amino acids. CDR1 is LNHNV and CDR2 is YYDKDF in the germline V gene (reference sequence). V lost 0 bases to trimming and J lost 5 bases, with 4 bases between them. The CDR3 here is CATSRDLTGELFF. CDR3 DNA: TGTGCCACCAGCAGAGATCTAACCGGGGAGCTGTTTTTT.

The rearrangement links TRBV30 to TRBJ1-1; D unclear. V was cut by 2 bases and J by 1 base, with 11 bases left in between. The germline V gene has CDR1 GTSNPN and CDR2 SVGIG (reference sequence). This CDR3 contains 14 residues. The CDR3 sequence is CAWSLTRQNTEAFF. CDR3 coding DNA: TGTGCCTGGAGTCTGACACGGCAGAACACTGAAGCTTTCTTT.

The chain combines TRBV29-1 with TRBJ1-2, with D unresolved. Germline assignment: CDR1 SQVTM and CDR2 ANQGSEA. The germline V and J ends were trimmed by 7 bases and 5 bases, with 26 bases remaining between them. The CDR3 consists of 16 residues. The CDR3 sequence is CSADAGESKWGYGYTF. Here the CDR3 DNA reads TGCAGCGCAGATGCCGGGGAATCCAAATGGGGTTATGGCTACACCTTC.

This clone has a single count. The gene calls are TRBV9 and TRBJ2-2; TRBD1 might be the D (6 bases). V lost 4 bases, J lost 3 bases, and 13 bases lay in between. This CDR3 spans 15 amino acids. Germline CDR1 and CDR2: SGDLS and YYNGEE. The CDR3, as DNA: TGTGCCAGCAGCTTGGGACATAGGGACACCGGGGAGCTGTTTTTT. Protein sequence: CASSLGHRDTGELFF.

This sequence joins TRBV5-4 and TRBJ2-2, with a weak D call TRBD2 (6 bases). CDR1 and CDR2 (germline): SGHNT, YYREEE (reference sequence). The CDR3 has 15 amino acids. Trimming took off 4 bases at V and 2 bases at J, with 12 bases between the two ends. The CDR3 here is CASSRDLENTGELFF. The CDR3 coding sequence is TGTGCCAGCAGCCGGGACTTGGAAAACACCGGGGAGCTGTTTTTT.

V and J are TRBV23-1 and TRBJ2-5; D gene unclear. TRBV23-1 is an ORF, and what it does is uncertain. The CDR3 length is 11 residues. CDR3 DNA sequence: TGCGCTTTCGAGTATCAAGAGACCCAGTACTTC. Translated, it gives CAFEYQETQYF.

The CDR3 loop reads CASSRPGTGDYGYTF. CDR3 nucleotides: TGTGCCAGCAGTAGACCCGGGACAGGGGACTATGGCTACACCTTC. The chain links TRBV6-2 or TRBV6-3 to TRBJ1-2; the match to TRBD1 covers 10 bases. Germline values: CDR1 MNHEY, CDR2 SVGEGT. The CDR3 length is 15 residues. The V gene end was trimmed by 5 bases and the J gene end by 3 bases; junction bases not matched to a gene: 6.

The chain couples TRBV7-9 to TRBJ2-7; D is perhaps TRBD2 (6 bases). Germline CDR1 SEHNR, CDR2 FQNEAQ (reference sequence). The V end was cut by 1 base, the J end by 0 bases, with 10 bases between. The length of the CDR3 is 15 residues. Written as DNA, the CDR3 is TGTGCCAGCAGCTTAGTTCTGGGGGGCTCCTACGAGCAGTACTTC. Protein product: CASSLVLGGSYEQYF.

The chain has TRBV4-1 and TRBJ1-1; maybe TRBD1 (6 bases). The CDR3 has 14 residues. Trimming shortened V by 5 bases and J by 1 base, and 11 bases separated the two germline ends. Germline V gene data show CDR1 as MGHRA and CDR2 as YSYEKL. The CDR3 nucleotides are TGCGCCAGCAGCTCCGGGACAAAGAACACTGAAGCTTTCTTT. This sequence encodes CASSSGTKNTEAFF.

The CDR3 protein is CASSQGLWKREGAGELFF. The DNA for the CDR3 is TGCGCCAGCAGCCAAGGCCTTTGGAAGCGGGAGGGCGCCGGGGAGCTGTTTTTT. The rearrangement links TRBV4-1 to TRBJ2-2; 10 bases match TRBD2. This CDR3 spans 18 amino acids. Unmatched junction bases numbered 11, after V lost 1 base and J lost 6 bases. CDR1 is MGHRA and CDR2 is YSYEKL in the germline V gene.

The chain is built from TRBV18 and TRBJ2-6, with 8 nucleotides matching TRBD2. The CDR3 loop spans 15 amino acids. With V trimmed by 4 bases and J by 4 bases, 3 bases remained unmatched. The germline CDR1 and CDR2 sequences are KGHSH and LQKENI. This CDR3 reads CASSLTGGGANVLTF. CDR3 coding DNA: TGTGCCAGCTCACTAACGGGAGGGGGGGCCAACGTCCTGACTTTC.

This clone was seen only once. The chain employs TRBV5-6 and TRBJ2-2; 10 positions match TRBD2. V lost 4 bases to trimming and J lost 2 bases; unmatched junction nucleotides: 5. This CDR3 is built from 16 residues. CDR1 is SGHDT, CDR2 YYEEEE, per germline. CDR3 region: CASSPRTSGNTGELFF. In nucleotides, the CDR3 is TGTGCCAGCAGCCCCCGGACTAGCGGTAACACCGGGGAGCTGTTTTTT.

The chain has TRBV5-5 and TRBJ2-7; D is ambiguous. V lost 0 bases, J lost 3 bases, and 13 bases lay in between. Germline-derived CDR1 and CDR2 are SGHKS and YYEKEE (reference sequence). CDR3 length equals 15 residues. CDR3 loop: CASSLAGFTNYEQYF. CDR3 bases: TGTGCCAGCAGCTTGGCGGGTTTCACAAACTACGAGCAGTACTTC. The entire variable domain, with the rest obtained from reference TRBV5-5 and TRBJ2-7, is as follows: DAGVTQSPTHLIKTRGQQVTLRCSPISGHKSVSWYQQVLGQGPQFIFQYYEKEERGRGNFPDRFSARQFPNYSSELNVNALLLGDSALYLCASSLAGFTNYEQYFGPGTRLTVT.

The CDR3 loop reads CASSPSWTGAYEQYF. In nucleotides, the CDR3 is TGTGCCAGCAGTCCCAGTTGGACAGGAGCCTACGAGCAGTACTTC. This chain joins TRBV6-5 and TRBJ2-7; TRBD1 matches 7 bases. Germline trimming cut 5 bases from V and 2 bases from J; bases unmatched to any gene: 9. The germline CDR1 and CDR2 sequences are MNHEY and SVGAGI. The CDR3 is 15 amino acids.

The V call is TRBV5-6, the J call TRBJ1-1; D is possibly TRBD1 (5 bases). Deletions cut 6 bases from V and 4 bases from J, with 16 bases between. The CDR3 runs to 14 residues. The germline CDR1 and CDR2 sequences are SGHDT and YYEEEE. CDR3 loop: CASNPWGRVTEAFF. The CDR3 DNA reads as TGTGCCAGCAACCCTTGGGGGAGGGTCACTGAAGCTTTCTTT.

V usage is TRBV11-2 and J usage is TRBJ1-2, with D perhaps TRBD1 (5 bases). CDR3 size: 14 residues. The germline V gene has CDR1 SGHAT and CDR2 FQNNGV. The V and J ends lost 5 bases and 7 bases respectively, with 17 bases between them. The CDR3 bases are TGTGCCAGCAGCAAGAATGGGGGGTTCGGTGGCTACACCTTC. This codes for CASSKNGGFGGYTF.

The chain is built from TRBV11-2 and TRBJ2-1; 11 nucleotides agree with TRBD2. The CDR3 runs 15 residues. V was clipped by 6 bases and J by 10 bases; unmatched bases: 11. Germline V lookup: CDR1 SGHAT, CDR2 FQNNGV. CDR3 coding DNA: TGTGCCAGCAGTCCGAATAGCGGGGGGGGAGAGGAGCAGTTCTTC. Translating it yields CASSPNSGGGEEQFF.

The chain recombines TRBV19 with TRBJ2-1, with 9 bases that match TRBD2. Germline V CDR1 and CDR2: LNHDA, SQIVND (reference sequence). This CDR3 is 15 amino acids long. V was pared by 6 bases and J by 10 bases, with 13 bases of the junction left unmatched. CDR3 nucleotides: TGTGCCAGTAGGCCCACCGGGACTAGCTTAGGGGAGCAGTTCTTC. Translation gives CASRPTGTSLGEQFF.

The CDR3 nucleotides read TGTGCCAGCAGTTATCAAGGGACAGGGGCAGGGACCCAGTACTTC. It translates to CASSYQGTGAGTQYF. The rearrangement links TRBV6-6 to TRBJ2-5; 10 nucleotides agree with TRBD1. The V gene end was trimmed by 3 bases and the J gene end by 7 bases; junction bases not matched to a gene: 8. The CDR3 runs to 15 residues. Germline loops: CDR1 MNHNY, CDR2 SVGAGI (reference sequence).

V gene TRBV6-5 combines with J gene TRBJ2-1; 12 positions agree with TRBD1. After removal of 6 bases from V and 9 bases from J, the junction contained 6 bases not matched to a gene. CDR3 length: 14 amino acids. Germline V lookup: CDR1 MNHEY, CDR2 SVGAGI. DNA of the CDR3: TGTGCCAGCAGCTGGGACAGGGGGCGGGGTGAGCAGTTCTTC. Protein product: CASSWDRGRGEQFF.

This chain uses TRBV19 with TRBJ1-5; D may be TRBD1 (5 bases). The CDR3 contains 15 residues. Trimming removed 3 bases from V and 7 bases from J, with 16 bases in between. CDR1 and CDR2 from the germline V gene are LNHDA and SQIVND (reference sequence). CDR3 region: CASSMNTDSGQPQHF. The DNA for the CDR3 is TGTGCCAGTAGTATGAATACAGACTCAGGGCAGCCCCAGCATTTT.

Regarding this clone: The identical CDR3 is also encoded by other nucleotide sequences in the sample. The chain uses TRBV6-5 and TRBJ1-3, with D unclear. This CDR3 is built from 14 residues. Germline lookup yields CDR1 MNHEY and CDR2 SVGAGI. V lost 5 bases, J lost 0 bases, and 8 bases lay in between. The CDR3 protein is CASSPVSSGNTIYF. The CDR3 DNA sequence: TGTGCCAGCAGTCCCGTCAGCTCTGGAAACACCATATATTTT.